This TCR beta chain was retrieved from a study of T-cell memory formation after mild COVID-19. Germline loops: CDR1 GTSNPN, CDR2 SVGIG (reference sequence). The CDR3 contains 17 residues. The ends lost 0 bases at V and 0 bases at J; junction bases unmatched: 10. cDNA libraries for TCR alpha and TCR beta, carrying sample barcodes and UMIs, came from 5'RACE with constant-segment primers. A single record per CDR3 protein comes from TCRdb applying MiXCR to the 5' RACE reads. Seen here are more than 35,000 distinct CDR3 sequences, roughly 9% observed once, and the top ten hold about 11%. The study, taken as a whole, reports: Among contracting clones, CD4+ were mainly CM/EM and CD8+ enriched in EMRA.

On this clonotype itself: The target antigen is unknown.

The material sequenced was PBMCs or a T cell subset sorted from them (not recorded which). The sequence derives from an adult woman who had mild COVID-19 (a few samples of this study predate the infection). Cell type and time point are not known. The chain is built from TRBV30 and TRBJ1-1; 7 bases map to TRBD1. The CDR3 bases are TGTGCCTGGAGTGTACAAGGCAGGGGGACCCTGAACACTGAAGCTTTCTTT. The encoded protein is CAWSVQGRGTLNTEAFF.